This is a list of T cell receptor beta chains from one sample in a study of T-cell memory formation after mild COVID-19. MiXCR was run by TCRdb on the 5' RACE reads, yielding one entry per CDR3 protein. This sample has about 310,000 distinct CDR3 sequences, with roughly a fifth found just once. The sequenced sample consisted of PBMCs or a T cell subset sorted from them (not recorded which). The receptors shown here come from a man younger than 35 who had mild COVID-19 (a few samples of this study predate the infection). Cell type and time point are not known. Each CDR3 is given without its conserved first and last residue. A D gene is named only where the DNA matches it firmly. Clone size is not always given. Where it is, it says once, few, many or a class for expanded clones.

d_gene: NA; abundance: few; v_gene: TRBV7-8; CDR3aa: ASSPSLYATDTQY
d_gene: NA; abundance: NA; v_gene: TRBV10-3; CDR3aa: AISRDTNTEAF
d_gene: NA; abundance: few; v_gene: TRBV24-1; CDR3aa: ATSDWREEADTQY
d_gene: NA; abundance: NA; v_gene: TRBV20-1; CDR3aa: SAHIRSSQGNEQF
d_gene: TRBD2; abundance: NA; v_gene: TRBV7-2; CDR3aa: ASRKRGGSYNEQF
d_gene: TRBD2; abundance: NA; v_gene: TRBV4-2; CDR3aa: ASSRVAGESTDTQY
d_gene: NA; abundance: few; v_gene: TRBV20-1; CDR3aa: SAGRYGYT
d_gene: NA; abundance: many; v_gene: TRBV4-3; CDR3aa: ASSQDRQQIYEQY
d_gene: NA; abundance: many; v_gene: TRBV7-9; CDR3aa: ASSLLSPYGYT
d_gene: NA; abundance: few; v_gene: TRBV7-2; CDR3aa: ASSQGFGLASTDTQY
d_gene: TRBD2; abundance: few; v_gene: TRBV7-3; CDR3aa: ASSPGTSVRGEQF